The clone carrying this T cell receptor (beta chain) was seen just once. The table came from immunoSEQ multiplex PCR; TCRdb's copy has only in-frame clones and leaves some out. Of approximately 390,000 clones in the sample, approximately 90% were seen once. V gave up 5 bases and J gave up 3 bases, with 5 bases separating them. The germline V gene encodes CDR1 SGHRS and CDR2 YFSETQ. CDR3 length: 11 residues. These data are taken from a study of blood T cell repertoires in COVID-19. The overall study: The United States, Italy and Spain supplied acute and convalescent COVID-19 samples.

The sample was PBMCs or T cells enriched from blood (not recorded which). The source is a woman aged 45-65 years who had recovered from COVID-19. The rearrangement joins TRBV5-1 to TRBJ1-1, with unresolved D. CDR3 sequence (DNA): TGCGCCAGCAGAGAGTACACTGAAGCTTTCTTT. Its translation: CASREYTEAFF. The complete variable domain, with remaining parts taken from reference TRBV5-1 and TRBJ1-1, reads KAGVTQTPRYLIKTRGQQVTLSCSPISGHRSVSWYQQTPGQGLQFLFEYFSETQRNKGNFPGRFSGRQFSNSRSEMNVSTLELGDSALYLCASREYTEAFFGQGTRLTVV.